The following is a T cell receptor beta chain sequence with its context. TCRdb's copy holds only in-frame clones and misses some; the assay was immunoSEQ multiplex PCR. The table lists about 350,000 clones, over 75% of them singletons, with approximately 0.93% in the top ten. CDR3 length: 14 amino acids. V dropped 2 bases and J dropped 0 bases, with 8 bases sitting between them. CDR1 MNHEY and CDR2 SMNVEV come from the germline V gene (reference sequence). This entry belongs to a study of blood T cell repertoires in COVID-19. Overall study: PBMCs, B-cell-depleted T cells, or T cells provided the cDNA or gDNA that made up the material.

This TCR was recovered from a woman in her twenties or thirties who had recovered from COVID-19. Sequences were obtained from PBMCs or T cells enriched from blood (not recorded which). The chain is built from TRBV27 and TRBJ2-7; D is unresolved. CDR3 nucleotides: TGTGCCAGCAGTTTAATACAGAGCTCCTACGAGCAGTACTTC. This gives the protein CASSLIQSSYEQYF.